This T cell receptor (beta chain) was identified during a study of early T cells in non-severe SARS-CoV-2 infection listed by TCRdb under 2021. Background on the whole study: Because TCR sequencing relied on bulk RNA taken from unsorted whole blood, pairing of alpha and beta chains was not possible.

What the work shows at the level of the full study, not this receptor alone: VDJdb matching was skewed toward anti-spike CD8 responses, so virus-specific expansions were likely underestimated and private and CD4 specificities were missed.

The study was a case-control design nested within a healthcare worker cohort in London, UK, with weekly nasopharyngeal swab PCR tests and blood sampling. Healthcare workers were recruited between 23 and 31 March 2020, during the week of the UK lockdown, and were followed weekly for up to about 15 weeks. Library prep was done by 5' RACE. Sequenced on a NextSeq 500. The TCR library protocol attached unique molecular identifiers to individual cDNA molecules to correct for sequencing error and PCR bias. TCR alpha and beta chains were both sequenced, and the abundances of alpha and beta sequences in each sample were closely correlated with each other. For the original study's pipeline: Decombinator V4 was used to annotate TCR sequences for V gene, J gene and CDR3. Expanded TCRs were defined as changing significantly between any two time points under a Poisson model with p below 0.0001. TCR abundances were normalised to the total number of TCRs sequenced in each sample and reported as counts per million. MAIT TCRs were defined by TRAV1-2 paired with TRAJ12, TRAJ20 or TRAJ33, and iNKT TCRs by TRAV10 paired with TRAJ18. VDJdb, accessed 1 November 2021, was searched for CMV, EBV and SARS-CoV-2 annotated TCRs, excluding TCRs annotated for multiple antigens. TCRdb reanalyzed the raw reads on its own, using fastp at Q25 for trimming and MiXCR for clone calling, and kept in-frame beta chains. Each CDR3 protein gets just one entry, which takes the most common genes and DNA from the rows behind it. The V and J calls here are based on TCRdb, not the publication. The sample records about 90,000 distinct CDR3 sequences, roughly 12% of which are singletons. Jointly, the top ten make up roughly 4.5% of the sample.

This clonotype was counted many times. Its antigen specificity is not known. No much larger clone is present one base from it, and per-base qualities are unavailable. Including the terminal cysteine and phenylalanine, the CDR3 comprises 14 residues. The CDR3 DNA has 42 bases and is translated from base 1. V loses 4 bases, J loses 6 bases, and the germline ends lie 11 bases apart. From a lookup of the germline V gene, CDR1 and CDR2 are KGHDR and SFDVKD. This specimen consisted of whole blood, obtained at baseline. This TCR derives from an adult who was a healthcare worker with PCR-confirmed SARS-CoV-2 infection or an uninfected control (not recorded which). This receptor chain uses TRBV24-1 and TRBJ2-2, with the D gene too uncertain to name. The sequenced DNA is TGTGCCACCAGTGAAATCCAGACCCCCGGGGAGCTGTTTTTT. Its amino acids are CATSEIQTPGELFF.